This T cell receptor beta chain emerged from a study of T cell repertoires in cytomegalovirus infection. Whole-study context: Both CMV infection and a matching HLA type were indicated by public TCR beta signatures.

Germline CDR1 SGDLS, CDR2 YYNGEE. The CDR3 extends over 15 amino acids. Trimming cost V 0 bases and J 0 bases, with 7 bases left between them. TCRdb reprocessed the reads via MiXCR and lists one record per CDR3 protein. The repertoire holds approximately 500,000 distinct CDR3 sequences, about 25% seen once, with roughly 13% in the top ten. Study conclusions and caveats: Across the ex vivo response, the dominant clonotypes were HLA-C-restricted CMV-specific TCR beta clonotypes.

In its sample, this clonotype was seen a few times. Its specificity is not known. This chain connects TRBV9 to TRBJ2-1; D gene uncertain. This receptor was taken from a human donor in good health (CMV status not recorded). Some clones in this sample may be carry-over from other donors' samples. Sequencing was performed on PBMCs. This chain's CDR3 is CASSVVDSSYNEQFF. The CDR3 DNA reads TGTGCCAGCAGCGTAGTGGATAGCTCCTACAATGAGCAGTTCTTC.